The rows below give T cell receptor beta chains drawn from one sample of a study of shared clonotypes between healthy human individuals. Repertoires were generated with immunoSEQ multiplex PCR, while TCRdb's copy carries only in-frame clones and drops some. Of approximately 470,000 clones listed, around 85% were seen once; the top ten hold about 13%. The sequenced sample consisted of PBMCs. All receptors derive from a woman in her thirties or forties in good health. Some clones in this sample may be carry-over from other donors' samples. Each CDR3 is given with its conserved first and last residue. Each record gives: J gene, clone size, D gene, V gene, CDR3 protein, CDR3 DNA. D genes are given only for firm matches. Expanded clones get a size class; other rows say once, few or many, or leave the size out.

>TRBJ1-5|-|-|TRBV27
CASSFLRDTYSNQPQHF
TGTGCCAGCAGTTTCCTCCGGGACACCTATAGCAATCAGCCCCAGCATTTT
>TRBJ1-4|-|-|TRBV10-3
CAISGPNEKLFF
TGTGCCATCAGTGGACCTAATGAAAAACTGTTTTTT
>TRBJ1-1|-|TRBD1|TRBV13
CASSFWDRPNTEAFF
TGTGCCAGCAGCTTCTGGGACAGGCCGAACACTGAAGCTTTCTTT
>TRBJ2-2|once|-|TRBV11-2
CASSPGTANTGELFF
TGTGCCAGCAGCCCCGGGACGGCGAACACCGGGGAGCTGTTTTTT
>TRBJ2-7|-|TRBD1|TRBV7-9
CASSSDRGGSEQYF
TGTGCCAGCAGCTCGGACAGGGGAGGCTCCGAGCAGTACTTC
>TRBJ2-5|-|TRBD1|TRBV7-2
CASSPLGTGKETQYF
TGTGCCAGCAGCCCTCTGGGGACAGGGAAAGAGACCCAGTACTTC
>TRBJ1-5|-|-|TRBV7-6
CASSLGTGRQPQHF
TGTGCCAGCAGCTTAGGAACAGGGCGGCAGCCCCAGCATTTT
>TRBJ1-2|-|TRBD1|TRBV7-2
CASRRDSFNYGYTF
TGTGCCAGCAGACGGGACAGCTTTAACTATGGCTACACCTTC
>TRBJ2-1|-|-|TRBV27
CASKVAVSYNEQFF
TGTGCCAGCAAGGTGGCAGTCTCGTACAATGAGCAGTTCTTC
>TRBJ1-1|-|TRBD1|TRBV7-3
CASRPSGTGDSEAFF
TGTGCCAGCAGACCAAGCGGGACAGGGGATTCTGAAGCTTTCTTT
>TRBJ2-3|-|TRBD2|TRBV7-8
CASRGTSGIVVDTQYF
TGTGCCAGCAGGGGGACTAGCGGGATTGTGGTAGATACGCAGTATTTT
>TRBJ1-2|-|-|TRBV19
CASSSVYREDNYGYTF
TGTGCCAGTAGTAGCGTTTACAGGGAAGATAACTATGGCTACACCTTC
>TRBJ1-2|once|-|TRBV19
CASSIDRSAGGYTF
TGTGCCAGTAGTATAGATCGATCCGCGGGTGGCTACACCTTC
>TRBJ1-5|-|TRBD1|TRBV5-8
CASSPGQVWGNQPQHF
TGTGCCAGCAGCCCTGGACAGGTTTGGGGCAATCAGCCCCAGCATTTT
>TRBJ2-7|few|TRBD1|TRBV6-1
CASSEPGQGSYEQYF
TGTGCCAGCAGTGAACCGGGACAGGGCTCCTACGAGCAGTACTTC
>TRBJ1-2|-|TRBD1|TRBV29-1
CSVSPTGTDGYTF
TGCAGCGTTTCACCGACCGGGACAGATGGCTACACCTTC
>TRBJ2-7|many|-|TRBV18
CASSEGVPYEQYF
TGTGCCAGCTCAGAGGGGGTCCCCTACGAGCAGTACTTC
>TRBJ2-2|once|TRBD1|TRBV5-1
CASSLDRGPGELFF
TGCGCCAGCAGCTTGGACAGGGGGCCCGGGGAGCTGTTTTTT
>TRBJ2-2|many|-|TRBV5-1
CASSLVPGNTGELFF
TGCGCCAGCAGCTTGGTCCCGGGGAACACCGGGGAGCTGTTTTTT
>TRBJ1-1|-|-|TRBV19
CASSINRETEAFF
TGTGCCAGTAGTATAAACAGGGAGACTGAAGCTTTCTTT
>TRBJ1-2|few|-|TRBV6-1
CASRPDRSRGYTF
TGTGCCAGCAGGCCCGACAGGTCCAGGGGCTACACCTTC
>TRBJ1-1|-|TRBD1|TRBV30
CAWSRRGGASTEAFF
TGTGCCTGGAGTAGGAGAGGGGGCGCGAGCACTGAAGCTTTCTTT
>TRBJ1-1|-|TRBD1|TRBV7-8
CASSRDRLIEAFF
TGTGCCAGCAGCCGGGACAGGCTGATTGAAGCTTTCTTT
>TRBJ2-5|-|-|TRBV28
CASGNPGGNRETQYF
TGTGCCAGCGGAAACCCGGGGGGCAACCGGGAGACCCAGTACTTC
>TRBJ2-1|-|TRBD1|TRBV19
CASSETGGSYNEQFF
TGTGCCAGTAGCGAGACAGGGGGGTCCTACAATGAGCAGTTCTTC
>TRBJ1-1|many|-|TRBV12-5
CASASPSPGTEAFF
TGTGCTAGTGCCAGTCCTTCACCGGGAACTGAAGCTTTCTTT
>TRBJ2-5|once|TRBD2|TRBV18
CASSPGGLASETQYF
TGTGCCAGCTCACCAGGGGGACTAGCTTCGGAGACCCAGTACTTC
>TRBJ2-7|few|TRBD2|TRBV7-2
CASSLRAGGLYEQYF
TGTGCCAGCAGCTTAAGGGCGGGAGGTCTCTACGAGCAGTACTTC
>TRBJ2-4|-|-|TRBV9
CASSGGTLAKNIQYF
TGTGCCAGCAGCGGAGGGACGTTAGCCAAAAACATTCAGTACTTC
>TRBJ1-1|-|-|TRBV27
CASSTGATEAFF
TGTGCCAGCAGTACGGGGGCCACTGAAGCTTTCTTT
>TRBJ1-1|-|-|TRBV7-7
CASSLVRVEAFF
TGTGCTAGCAGCTTAGTCAGGGTTGAAGCTTTCTTT
>TRBJ2-7|-|-|TRBV5-1
CASSSGTQSSYEQYF
TGCGCCAGCAGCTCGGGGACTCAGAGCTCCTACGAGCAGTACTTC
>TRBJ2-7|-|-|TRBV2
CASSYGSLVYEQYF
TGTGCCAGCAGCTATGGGAGTCTGGTCTACGAGCAGTACTTC
>TRBJ2-7|-|TRBD2|TRBV5-5
CASSLLAGAYEQYF
TGTGCCAGCAGCTTACTAGCGGGAGCCTACGAGCAGTACTTC
>TRBJ2-3|many|-|TRBV5-1
CASSLAADTQYF
TGCGCCAGCAGCTTGGCGGCAGATACGCAGTATTTT
>TRBJ1-1|-|-|TRBV5-5
CASSLDVALRTEAFF
TGTGCCAGCAGCTTGGATGTGGCCCTTAGGACTGAAGCTTTCTTT
>TRBJ1-5|-|-|TRBV6-1
CASSEWDVSNQPQHF
TGTGCCAGCAGTGAATGGGACGTTAGCAATCAGCCCCAGCATTTT
>TRBJ2-3|many|-|TRBV11-2
CASSLDRADTQYF
TGTGCCAGCAGCTTAGATAGGGCAGATACGCAGTATTTT
>TRBJ2-3|-|-|TRBV6-6
CASSYSPGAKDTQYF
TGTGCCAGCAGTTACTCGCCGGGCGCAAAAGATACGCAGTATTTT
>TRBJ2-7|-|TRBD1|TRBV7-2
CASTGTGGVYEQYF
TGTGCCAGCACCGGGACAGGGGGAGTCTACGAGCAGTACTTC
>TRBJ2-3|-|-|TRBV5-1
CASSLWRAEDTQYF
TGCGCCAGCAGCTTGTGGAGGGCTGAAGATACGCAGTATTTT
>TRBJ1-1|-|-|TRBV9
CASSVTGNTEAFF
TGTGCCAGCAGCGTAACTGGGAACACTGAAGCTTTCTTT
>TRBJ2-2|-|TRBD2|TRBV9
CASSVRLAGGRTGELFF
TGTGCCAGCAGCGTTCGACTAGCGGGAGGGCGCACCGGGGAGCTGTTTTTT
>TRBJ1-1|-|TRBD1|TRBV5-5
CASSFGQGPMNTEAFF
TGTGCCAGCAGCTTCGGACAGGGACCCATGAACACTGAAGCTTTCTTT
>TRBJ2-5|-|-|TRBV18
CASSPSEGIRETQYF
TGTGCCAGCTCTCCCAGCGAGGGTATCCGGGAGACCCAGTACTTC